The rows below give T cell receptor beta chains drawn from one sample of a study of blood T cells in healthy people across ages. TCRdb passed the 5' RACE reads through MiXCR, listing each CDR3 protein once. Found here are 650,000 to 700,000 distinct CDR3 sequences, 32% of them singletons; the top ten hold 15%. Sequenced sample: blood. The receptors originated from an elderly woman in good health. The CDR3 runs from the conserved cysteine through the conserved F or W. A D gene is named only where the DNA matches it firmly. Clone size appears in some rows only: once, few, many, or a class for an expanded clone.

CASSRSQNEKLFF | TGTGCCAGCTCACGGTCTCAAAATGAAAAACTGTTTTTT | TRBJ1-4 | few | TRBV18 | .
CASKWQGRSEQYF | TGTGCCAGTAAGTGGCAGGGCCGGTCCGAGCAGTACTTC | TRBJ2-7 | . | TRBV28 | .
CTSSLGLYEQYF | TGTACCAGCAGCTTAGGGCTTTACGAGCAGTACTTC | TRBJ2-7 | many | TRBV7-2 | .
CSARPFDRATNTEAFF | TGCAGTGCCCGACCGTTTGACAGAGCGACGAACACTGAAGCTTTCTTT | TRBJ1-1 | . | TRBV20-1 | .
CASGVGGTGNTIYF | TGTGCTAGTGGTGTTGGAGGAACTGGAAACACCATATATTTT | TRBJ1-3 | . | TRBV12-5 | .
CASSPLQGGTDTQYF | TGTGCCAGCTCACCATTACAGGGGGGCACAGATACGCAGTATTTT | TRBJ2-3 | many | TRBV18 | TRBD1
CASSLQWTGFNEQYF | TGTGCCAGCAGCTTACAGTGGACAGGGTTTAATGAGCAGTACTTC | TRBJ2-5 | . | TRBV7-2 | TRBD1
CASSLFSAQETQYF | TGTGCCAGCAGCTTGTTTTCAGCCCAAGAGACCCAGTACTTC | TRBJ2-5 | many | TRBV5-6 | .
CASTLDRVRYTF | TGTGCCAGCACCCTGGACAGGGTTCGCTACACCTTC | TRBJ1-2 | many | TRBV6-1 | TRBD1
CASSLGGRLGGSTEAFF | TGTGCCAGCAGCTTAGGAGGAAGACTCGGAGGTAGCACTGAAGCTTTCTTT | TRBJ1-1 | once | TRBV7-2 | .
CASSLNRGVSEAFF | TGTGCCAGCAGCTTAAACAGAGGGGTTAGTGAAGCTTTCTTT | TRBJ1-1 | many | TRBV11-2 | .